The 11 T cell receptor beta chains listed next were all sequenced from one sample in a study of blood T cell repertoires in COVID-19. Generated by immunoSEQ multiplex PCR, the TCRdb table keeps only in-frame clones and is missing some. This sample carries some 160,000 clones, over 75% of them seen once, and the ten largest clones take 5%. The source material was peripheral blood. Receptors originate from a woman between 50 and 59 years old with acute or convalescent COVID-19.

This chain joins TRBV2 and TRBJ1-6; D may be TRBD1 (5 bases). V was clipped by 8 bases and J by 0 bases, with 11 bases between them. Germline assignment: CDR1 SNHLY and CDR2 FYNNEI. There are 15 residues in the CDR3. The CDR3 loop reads CASQGVGSYNSPLHF. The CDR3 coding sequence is TGTGCCAGCCAAGGGGTCGGCTCCTATAATTCACCCCTCCACTTT.

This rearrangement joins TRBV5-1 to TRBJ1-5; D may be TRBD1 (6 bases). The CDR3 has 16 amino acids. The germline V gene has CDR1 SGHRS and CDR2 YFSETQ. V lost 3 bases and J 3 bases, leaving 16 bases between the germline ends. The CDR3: CASSSREQGINQPQHF. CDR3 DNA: TGCGCCAGCAGCTCCCGGGAACAGGGAATCAATCAGCCCCAGCATTTT.

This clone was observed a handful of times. The DNA for the CDR3 is TGTGCCAGCAGTGAAGATTTTACCGGGACAGGGGCTGACTATGGCTACACCTTC. Residues: CASSEDFTGTGADYGYTF. The chain is built from TRBV2 and TRBJ1-2; 10 nucleotides line up with TRBD1. With 1 base clipped from V and 3 bases from J, the junction kept 11 bases outside the gene matches. The CDR3 has 18 residues. The germline CDR1 and CDR2 sequences are SNHLY and FYNNEI.

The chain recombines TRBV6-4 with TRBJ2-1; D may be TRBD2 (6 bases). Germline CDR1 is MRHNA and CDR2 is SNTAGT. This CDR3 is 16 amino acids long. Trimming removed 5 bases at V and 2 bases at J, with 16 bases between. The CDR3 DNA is TGTGCCAGCAGTAAAACGGGGGAGAGAGCCTACAATGAGCAGTTCTTC. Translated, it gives CASSKTGERAYNEQFF.

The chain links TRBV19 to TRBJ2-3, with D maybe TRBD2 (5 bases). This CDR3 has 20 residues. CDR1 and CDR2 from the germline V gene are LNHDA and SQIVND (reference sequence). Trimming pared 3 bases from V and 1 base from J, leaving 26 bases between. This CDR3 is CASSMGFWASYQTRTDTQYF. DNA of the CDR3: TGTGCCAGTAGTATGGGATTCTGGGCTAGCTATCAAACCCGCACAGATACGCAGTATTTT.

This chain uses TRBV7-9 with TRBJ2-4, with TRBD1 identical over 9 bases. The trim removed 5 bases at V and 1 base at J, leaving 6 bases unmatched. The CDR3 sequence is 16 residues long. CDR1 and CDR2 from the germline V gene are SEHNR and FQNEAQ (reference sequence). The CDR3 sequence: CASSMTGGEAKNIQYF. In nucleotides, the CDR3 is TGTGCCAGCAGCATGACAGGGGGAGAGGCCAAAAACATTCAGTACTTC.

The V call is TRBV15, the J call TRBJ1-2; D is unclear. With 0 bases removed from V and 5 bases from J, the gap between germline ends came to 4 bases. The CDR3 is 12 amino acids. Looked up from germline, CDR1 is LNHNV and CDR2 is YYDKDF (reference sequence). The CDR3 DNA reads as TGTGCCACCAGCAGAGACGTGTATGGCTACACCTTC. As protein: CATSRDVYGYTF.

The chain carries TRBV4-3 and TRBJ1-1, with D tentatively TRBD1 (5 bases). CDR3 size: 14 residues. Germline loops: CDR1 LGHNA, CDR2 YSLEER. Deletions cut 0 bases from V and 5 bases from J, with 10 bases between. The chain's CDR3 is CASSQDKEGTEAFF. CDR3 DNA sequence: TGCGCCAGCAGCCAAGATAAGGAGGGGACTGAAGCTTTCTTT.

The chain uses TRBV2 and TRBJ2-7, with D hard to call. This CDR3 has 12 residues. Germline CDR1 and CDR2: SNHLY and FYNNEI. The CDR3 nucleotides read TGTGCGAGCCTGGTTGCAAGCGACGAGCAGTACTTC. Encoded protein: CASLVASDEQYF.

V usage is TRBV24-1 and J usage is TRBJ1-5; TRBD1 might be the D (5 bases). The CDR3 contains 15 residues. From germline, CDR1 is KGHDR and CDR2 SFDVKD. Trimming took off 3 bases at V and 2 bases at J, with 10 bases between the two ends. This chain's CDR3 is CATSDGGSGNQPQHF. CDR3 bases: TGTGCCACCAGTGATGGGGGGTCCGGCAATCAGCCCCAGCATTTT.

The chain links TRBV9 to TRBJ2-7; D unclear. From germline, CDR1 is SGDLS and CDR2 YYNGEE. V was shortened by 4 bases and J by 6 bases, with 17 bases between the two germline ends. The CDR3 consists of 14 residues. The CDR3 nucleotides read TGTGCCAGCAGCTCTGTCGTTACGGGTGGCGAGCAGTACTTC. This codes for CASSSVVTGGEQYF.